One sample yielded the 15 T cell receptor beta chains listed below, sequenced in a study of blood T cell repertoires in COVID-19. Produced via immunoSEQ multiplex PCR; TCRdb's table is partial and in-frame only. This table holds 200,000 to 300,000 clones, roughly 83% found once. The specimen sequenced was peripheral blood. Receptor source: a man older than 75 with acute or convalescent COVID-19.

The V call is TRBV5-5, the J call TRBJ2-4, with D unresolved. V gave up 4 bases and J gave up 0 bases, with 8 bases separating them. CDR1 is SGHKS and CDR2 is YYEKEE in the germline V gene (reference sequence). This CDR3 comprises 14 residues. The CDR3 protein is CASSPELAKNIQYF. The CDR3 region has the DNA TGTGCCAGCAGCCCGGAGTTAGCCAAAAACATTCAGTACTTC.

J is TRBJ2-7 and V is TRBV27, with 14 bases identical to TRBD2. With 8 bases clipped from V and 7 bases from J, the junction kept 4 bases outside the gene matches. Germline-derived CDR1 and CDR2 are MNHEY and SMNVEV (reference sequence). CDR3 length equals 13 residues. The CDR3 DNA follows: TGTGCCAGCCGGACTAGCGGGGGGTCGGAGCAGTACTTC. Protein: CASRTSGGSEQYF.

The rearrangement uses TRBV7-2 and TRBJ2-1; 14 bases are shared with TRBD2. V lost 6 bases to trimming and J lost 5 bases; unmatched junction nucleotides: 3. The CDR3 is 15 residues long. CDR1 and CDR2 (germline): SGHTA, FQGNSA. In DNA form, the CDR3 reads TGTGCCAGCAGGCGACTAGCGGGGGGGAACAATGAGCAGTTCTTC. Translating it yields CASRRLAGGNNEQFF.

The chain joins TRBV5-6 to TRBJ1-5; 7 bases are a match to TRBD1. CDR1 is SGHDT and CDR2 is YYEEEE in the germline V gene. This CDR3 is built from 14 residues. V shed 3 bases, J shed 9 bases, and the junction held 9 bases outside the gene matches. This CDR3 is CASSSRQGIRPQHF. The CDR3 DNA reads as TGTGCCAGCAGCTCACGACAGGGTATCAGGCCCCAGCATTTT.

The chain is built from TRBV5-1 and TRBJ2-3; 7 bases map to TRBD1. The germline CDR1 and CDR2 sequences are SGHRS and YFSETQ. V lost 4 bases and J lost 1; bases outside the gene matches: 12. This CDR3 is 17 amino acids long. The CDR3, as DNA: TGCGCCAGCAGCACCTCTCCCGGGACAGCCGGCACAGATACGCAGTATTTT. Amino acids: CASSTSPGTAGTDTQYF. The full variable domain, with the rest looked up from reference TRBV5-1 and TRBJ2-3, is KAGVTQTPRYLIKTRGQQVTLSCSPISGHRSVSWYQQTPGQGLQFLFEYFSETQRNKGNFPGRFSGRQFSNSRSEMNVSTLELGDSALYLCASSTSPGTAGTDTQYFGPGTRLTVL.

Only a few counts were recorded for this clone. This chain joins TRBV2 and TRBJ1-6, with D uncertain. Germline V CDR1 and CDR2: SNHLY, FYNNEI. V gave up 6 bases and J gave up 11 bases, with 8 bases separating them. The CDR3 is 11 residues long. For the CDR3, the DNA is TGTGCCAGCAGACTCGTGCCACCCCTCCACTTT. Protein sequence: CASRLVPPLHF.

The V call is TRBV28, the J call TRBJ2-7; D unresolved. Per the germline V gene, CDR1 is MDHEN and CDR2 is SYDVKM. V lost 1 base, J lost 0 bases, and 13 bases lay in between. The CDR3 totals 16 residues. The CDR3 DNA follows: TGTGCCAGCAGTTTATTAGGCAGCGAAAGCTCCTACGAGCAGTACTTC. As protein: CASSLLGSESSYEQYF.

The CDR3, as DNA: TGTGCCATCAGTGACAGGGTGGGAGGAAAACTGTTTTTT. Translation: CAISDRVGGKLFF. The genes are TRBV10-3 and TRBJ1-4, with D possibly being TRBD1 (5 bases). This CDR3 comprises 13 residues. V lost 3 bases and J 10 bases, leaving 12 bases between the germline ends. CDR1 and CDR2 (germline): ENHRY, SYGVKD.

This clone was found once. CDR3 nucleotides: TGTGCCAGCAGTTTGGGGGGCGGGGGGCGCCTAAGTGGCTACACCTTC. Amino acid sequence: CASSLGGGGRLSGYTF. The rearrangement links TRBV27 to TRBJ1-2; D possibly corresponds to TRBD1 (6 bases). Germline V gives CDR1 MNHEY, CDR2 SMNVEV (reference sequence). There are 16 residues in the CDR3. V was clipped by 3 bases and J by 7 bases, with 21 bases between them.

The rearrangement links TRBV6-5 to TRBJ1-6; 10 nucleotides align to TRBD1. The CDR3 extends over 14 amino acids. V was pared by 6 bases and J by 8 bases, with 4 bases of the junction left unmatched. Germline V gives CDR1 MNHEY, CDR2 SVGAGI. The CDR3 sequence is CASRETGGHSPLHF. The CDR3 DNA reads TGTGCCAGCAGAGAGACAGGGGGCCATTCACCCCTCCACTTT.

The genes are TRBV10-3 and TRBJ1-1, with 8 bases lining up with TRBD1. CDR3 length: 15 amino acids. V trimming: 4 bases; J trimming: 0 bases; junction bases outside the gene matches: 4. Germline V gene sequence: CDR1 ENHRY, CDR2 SYGVKD. Here the CDR3 reads CAISGATGVNTEAFF. CDR3 coding DNA: TGTGCCATCAGTGGGGCGACAGGGGTGAACACTGAAGCTTTCTTT.

This clone showed up just a few times. The V and J genes are TRBV10-3 and TRBJ1-5; no reliable D call. Trimming shortened V by 0 bases and J by 6 bases, and 6 bases separated the two germline ends. Germline assignment: CDR1 ENHRY and CDR2 SYGVKD. This CDR3 has 13 residues. The CDR3 DNA is TGTGCCATCAGTGAGTCTTGGAGTCAGCCCCAGCATTTT. Translating gives CAISESWSQPQHF.

The gene calls are TRBV4-2 and TRBJ2-1; D is possibly TRBD1 (5 bases). Trimming left V 0 bases short and J 2 bases short, with 8 bases between. CDR1 and CDR2 from the germline V gene are LGHNA and YNFKEQ. This CDR3 is built from 15 residues. The CDR3 is CASSQDTGPYNEQFF. CDR3 in DNA: TGTGCCAGCAGCCAAGATACAGGCCCCTACAATGAGCAGTTCTTC.

The rearrangement uses TRBV6-1 and TRBJ2-1; 10 bases line up with TRBD1. J lost 6 bases, V lost 4 bases, and 9 bases had no gene match. The length of the CDR3 is 16 residues. Germline CDR1 MNHNS, CDR2 SASEGT. CDR3 in amino acids: CASSGLPGQGSNEQFF. The CDR3 DNA follows: TGTGCCAGCAGTGGGTTACCGGGACAGGGGTCCAATGAGCAGTTCTTC.

This clone was seen a single time. V gene TRBV19 combines with J gene TRBJ1-2, with TRBD1 as a possible D gene (6 bases). Deletions cut 6 bases from V and 7 bases from J, with 24 bases between. The CDR3 covers 16 residues. Per the germline V gene, CDR1 is LNHDA and CDR2 is SQIVND (reference sequence). Written as DNA, the CDR3 is TGTGCCAGTAGCACATTACAGGGCATCCCAACTATTGGCTACACCTTC. Protein sequence: CASSTLQGIPTIGYTF.